These T cell receptor beta chains were read from a single sample in a study of vaccination and CD4 T cells after COVID-19. TCRdb passed the PCR reads through MiXCR, listing each CDR3 protein once. The top ten clones hold about 20% of a sample with 12,000 to 15,000 distinct CDR3 sequences, roughly 29% of them seen once. No cognate antigen is known for these TCRs. Sequenced material: cultured CD4+ T cells from blood. These receptors all stem from a human donor with COVID-19. The CDR3 runs from the conserved cysteine through the conserved F or W. The D gene is left open where the match is weak. Only some rows state a clone size, as once, few, many or a class for expanded clones.

J gene,D gene,clone size,V gene,CDR3 DNA,CDR3 protein
TRBJ2-3,-,few,TRBV2,TGTGCCAGCGCCGTCAGGCTACTGCCGGATACGCAGTATTTT,CASAVRLLPDTQYF
TRBJ2-3,-,-,TRBV6-1,TGTGCCAGCAGTGGAACCCAGGGGAGGACAGATACGCAGTATTTT,CASSGTQGRTDTQYF
TRBJ1-2,TRBD1,few,TRBV25-1,TGTGCCAGCAGTGAACCCGGACAGGGGTTTTATGGCTACACCTTC,CASSEPGQGFYGYTF
TRBJ1-1,TRBD1,few,TRBV7-6,TGTGCCAGCAGCGAGGGGGCGAACACTGAAGCTTTCTTT,CASSEGANTEAFF
TRBJ2-7,-,-,TRBV20-1,TGCAGTGCTAGAAGCGGCAGCACCTACGAGCAGTACTTC,CSARSGSTYEQYF
TRBJ2-7,TRBD1,-,TRBV28,TGTGCCAGCAGCGTCCCGGGACAGGGGAAATCCTACGAGCAGTACTTC,CASSVPGQGKSYEQYF
TRBJ2-3,-,few,TRBV4-1,TGCGCCAGCAGCCAAGATCCGGGGAGAGGCACAGATACGCAGTATTTT,CASSQDPGRGTDTQYF
TRBJ2-2,TRBD1,-,TRBV11-2,TGTGCCAGCAGCGTACAAGGGGGCTTCACCGGGGAGCTGTTTTTT,CASSVQGGFTGELFF
TRBJ1-2,TRBD1,-,TRBV5-1,TGCGCCAGCTCCTCCACCGGGACAGACTATGGCTACACCTTC,CASSSTGTDYGYTF
TRBJ2-3,-,-,TRBV20-1,TGCAGTGCTAGGGCGGGCACAGATACGCAGTATTTT,CSARAGTDTQYF
TRBJ2-5,-,-,TRBV27,TGTGCCAGCAGTTATACAGGGCTAGGTGAGACCCAGTACTTC,CASSYTGLGETQYF
TRBJ2-3,-,-,TRBV27,TGTGCCAGCAGTTTACAATGGGATCTTACGCAGTATTTT,CASSLQWDLTQYF
TRBJ2-3,TRBD2,-,TRBV6-2/TRBV6-3,TGTGCCAGCAGTTACCCACTAGCGGGGAGAGATACGCAGTATTTT,CASSYPLAGRDTQYF
TRBJ2-2,-,-,TRBV5-1,TGCGCCAGCAACGGCGGGGAACTGAACACCGGGGAGCTGTTTTTT,CASNGGELNTGELFF
TRBJ1-3,-,few,TRBV20-1,TGCAGTGCTAGAGATAGTGGCCTCGGAAACACCATATATTTT,CSARDSGLGNTIYF
TRBJ2-5,-,-,TRBV12-3/TRBV12-4,TGTGCCAGCAGTATCAGGATACAAGAGACCCAGTACTTC,CASSIRIQETQYF
TRBJ2-5,TRBD2,few,TRBV10-3,TGTGCCATCAGTTCGACTAGCGGGGGGGCCCGGGAGACCCAGTACTTC,CAISSTSGGARETQYF